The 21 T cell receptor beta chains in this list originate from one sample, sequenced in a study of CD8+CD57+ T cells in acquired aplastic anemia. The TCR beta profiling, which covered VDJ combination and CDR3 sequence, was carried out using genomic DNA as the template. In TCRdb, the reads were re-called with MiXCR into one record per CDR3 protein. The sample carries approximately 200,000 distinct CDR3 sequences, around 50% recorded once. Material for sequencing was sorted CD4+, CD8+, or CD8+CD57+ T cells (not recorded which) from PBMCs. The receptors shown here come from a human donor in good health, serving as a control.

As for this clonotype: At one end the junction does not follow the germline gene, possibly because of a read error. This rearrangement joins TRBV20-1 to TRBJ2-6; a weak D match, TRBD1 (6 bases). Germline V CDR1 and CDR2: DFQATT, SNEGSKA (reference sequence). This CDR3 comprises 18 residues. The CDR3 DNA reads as TGCAGTGCTAGAGGATCCGGGACAAGGAGGTCTGGGGCCAACGTCCGGACTTTC. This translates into CSARGSGTRRSGANVRTF.

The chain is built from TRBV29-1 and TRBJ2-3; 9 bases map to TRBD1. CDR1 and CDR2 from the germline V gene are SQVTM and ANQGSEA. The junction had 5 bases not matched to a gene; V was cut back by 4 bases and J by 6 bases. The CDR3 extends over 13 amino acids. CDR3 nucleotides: TGCAGCGTTGGACAGGGGGGCCTGGATACGCAGTATTTT. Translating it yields CSVGQGGLDTQYF.

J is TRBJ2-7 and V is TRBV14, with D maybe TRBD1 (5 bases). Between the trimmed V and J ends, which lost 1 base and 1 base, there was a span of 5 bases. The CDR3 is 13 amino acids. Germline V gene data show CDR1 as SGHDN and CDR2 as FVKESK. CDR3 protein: CASSQGQSYEQYF. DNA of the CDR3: TGTGCCAGCAGCCAAGGACAGTCCTACGAGCAGTACTTC.

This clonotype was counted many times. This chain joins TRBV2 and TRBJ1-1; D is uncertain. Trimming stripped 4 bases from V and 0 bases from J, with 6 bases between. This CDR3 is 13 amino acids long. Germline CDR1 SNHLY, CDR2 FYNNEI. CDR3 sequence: CASSGEMNTEAFF. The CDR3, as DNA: TGTGCCAGCAGTGGCGAGATGAACACTGAAGCTTTCTTT.

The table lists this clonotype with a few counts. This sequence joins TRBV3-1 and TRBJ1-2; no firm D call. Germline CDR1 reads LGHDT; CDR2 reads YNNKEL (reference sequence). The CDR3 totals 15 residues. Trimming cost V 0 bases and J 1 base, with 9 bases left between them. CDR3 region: CASSQDLGYNYGYTF. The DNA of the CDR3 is TGTGCCAGCAGCCAAGATCTAGGGTATAACTATGGCTACACCTTC.

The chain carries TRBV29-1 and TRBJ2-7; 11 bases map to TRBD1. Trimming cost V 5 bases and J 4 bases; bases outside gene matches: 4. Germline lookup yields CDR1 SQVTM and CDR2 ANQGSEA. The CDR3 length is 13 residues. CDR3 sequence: CSVRTGGVYEQYF. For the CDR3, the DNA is TGCAGCGTTAGGACAGGGGGCGTATACGAGCAGTACTTC.

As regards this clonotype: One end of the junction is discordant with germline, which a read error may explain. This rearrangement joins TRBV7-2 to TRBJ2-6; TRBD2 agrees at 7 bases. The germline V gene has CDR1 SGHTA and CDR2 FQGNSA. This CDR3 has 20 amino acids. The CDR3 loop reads CASSQDWGGPRLSGANVLTF. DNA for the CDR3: TGCGCCAGCAGCCAAGATTGGGGGGGACCCAGGCTCTCTGGGGCCAACGTCCTGACTTTC.

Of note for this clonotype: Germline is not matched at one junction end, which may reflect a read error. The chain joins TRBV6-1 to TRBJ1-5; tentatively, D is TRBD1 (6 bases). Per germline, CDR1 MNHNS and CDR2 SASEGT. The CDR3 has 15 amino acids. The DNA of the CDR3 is TGTGCCAGCAGTCAAGGGGGTGGCGGCAATCAGCCCCAACATTTT. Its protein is CASSQGGGGNQPQHF.

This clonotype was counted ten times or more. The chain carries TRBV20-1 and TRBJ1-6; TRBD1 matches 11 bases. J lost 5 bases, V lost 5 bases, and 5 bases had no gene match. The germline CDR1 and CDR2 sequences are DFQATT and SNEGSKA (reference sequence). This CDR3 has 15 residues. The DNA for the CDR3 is TGCAGTGCTGAGGACAGGGGGCGGGATAATTCACCCCTCCACTTT. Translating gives CSAEDRGRDNSPLHF.

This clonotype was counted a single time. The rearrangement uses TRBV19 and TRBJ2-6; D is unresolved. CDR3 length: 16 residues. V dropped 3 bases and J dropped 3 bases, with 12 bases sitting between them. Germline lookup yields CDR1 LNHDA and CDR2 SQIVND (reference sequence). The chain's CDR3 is CASSMLRGYGANVLTF. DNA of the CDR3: TGTGCCAGTAGTATGTTGCGAGGTTATGGGGCCAACGTCCTGACTTTC.

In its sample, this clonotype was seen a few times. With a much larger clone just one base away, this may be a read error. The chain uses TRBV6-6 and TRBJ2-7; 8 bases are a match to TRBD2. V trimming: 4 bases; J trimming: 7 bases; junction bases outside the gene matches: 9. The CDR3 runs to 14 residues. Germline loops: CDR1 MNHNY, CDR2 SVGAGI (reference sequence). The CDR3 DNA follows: TGTGCCAGCAGTTCCGGGGGGGGCGCGGGGGAGCAGTACTTC. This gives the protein CASSSGGGAGEQYF.

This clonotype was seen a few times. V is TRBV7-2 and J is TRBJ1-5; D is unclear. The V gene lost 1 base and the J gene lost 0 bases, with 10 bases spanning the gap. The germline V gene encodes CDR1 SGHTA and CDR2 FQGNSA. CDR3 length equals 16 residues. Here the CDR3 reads CASSLDSGYSNQPQHF. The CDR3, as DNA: TGTGCCAGCAGCTTAGATTCTGGATATAGCAATCAGCCCCAGCATTTT.

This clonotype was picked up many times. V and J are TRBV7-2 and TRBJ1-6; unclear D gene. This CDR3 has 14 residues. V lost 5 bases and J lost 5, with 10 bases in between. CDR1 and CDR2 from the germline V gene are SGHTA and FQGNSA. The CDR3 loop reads CASSPRADNSPLHF. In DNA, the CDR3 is TGTGCCAGCAGCCCGCGGGCTGATAATTCACCCCTCCACTTT.

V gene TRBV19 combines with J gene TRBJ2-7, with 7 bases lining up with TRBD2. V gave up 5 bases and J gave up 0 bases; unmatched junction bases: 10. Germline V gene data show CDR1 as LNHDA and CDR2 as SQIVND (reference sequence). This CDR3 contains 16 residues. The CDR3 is CASSGAGVTSSYEQYF. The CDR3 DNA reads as TGTGCCAGTAGTGGCGCGGGGGTGACATCCTCCTACGAGCAGTACTTC.

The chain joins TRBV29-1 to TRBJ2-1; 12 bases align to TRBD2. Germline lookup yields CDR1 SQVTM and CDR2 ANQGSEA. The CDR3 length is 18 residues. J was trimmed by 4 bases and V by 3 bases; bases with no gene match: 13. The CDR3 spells CSVEGMTSGSRSYNEQFF. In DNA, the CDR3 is TGCAGCGTTGAGGGGATGACTAGCGGGAGCCGCTCGTACAATGAGCAGTTCTTC.

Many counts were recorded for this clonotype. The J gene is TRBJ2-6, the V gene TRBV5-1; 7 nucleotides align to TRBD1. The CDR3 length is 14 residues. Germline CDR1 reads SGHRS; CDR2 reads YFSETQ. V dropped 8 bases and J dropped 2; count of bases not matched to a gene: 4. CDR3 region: CASGTGAGANVLTF. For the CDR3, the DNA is TGCGCCAGTGGAACAGGGGCTGGGGCCAACGTCCTGACTTTC.

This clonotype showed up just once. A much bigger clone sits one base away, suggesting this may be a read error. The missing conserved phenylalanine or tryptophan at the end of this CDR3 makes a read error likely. The CDR3 region is CASRNTWTPQKNYGYTS. The CDR3 DNA reads as TGTGCCAGCAGAAATACTTGGACCCCCCAGAAGAACTATGGCTACACCTCC. V gene TRBV10-3 combines with J gene TRBJ1-2; D unclear. The V gene lost 10 bases and the J gene lost 2 bases, with 26 bases spanning the gap. Germline V gives CDR1 ENHRY, CDR2 SYGVKD. The CDR3 loop spans 17 amino acids.

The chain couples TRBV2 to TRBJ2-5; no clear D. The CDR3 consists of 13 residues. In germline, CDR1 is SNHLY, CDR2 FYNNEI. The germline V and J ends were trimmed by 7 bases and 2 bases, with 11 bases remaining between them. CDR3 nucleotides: TGTGCCAGCAAAGGACGGCAACAAGAGACCCAGTACTTC. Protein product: CASKGRQQETQYF.

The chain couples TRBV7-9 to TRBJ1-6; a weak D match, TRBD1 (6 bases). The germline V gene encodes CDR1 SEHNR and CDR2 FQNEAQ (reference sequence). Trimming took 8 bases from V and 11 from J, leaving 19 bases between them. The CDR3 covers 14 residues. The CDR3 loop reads CASGTPGAEPPLHF. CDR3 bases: TGTGCCAGCGGGACACCAGGGGCTGAACCACCCCTCCACTTT.

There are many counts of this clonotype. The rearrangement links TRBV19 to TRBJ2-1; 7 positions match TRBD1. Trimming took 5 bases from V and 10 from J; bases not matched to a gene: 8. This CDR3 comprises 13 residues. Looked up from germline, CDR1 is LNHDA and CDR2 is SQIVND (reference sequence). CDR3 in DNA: TGTGCCAGTAGTGACCGAGGGGGCTTCGAGCAGTTCTTC. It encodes CASSDRGGFEQFF.

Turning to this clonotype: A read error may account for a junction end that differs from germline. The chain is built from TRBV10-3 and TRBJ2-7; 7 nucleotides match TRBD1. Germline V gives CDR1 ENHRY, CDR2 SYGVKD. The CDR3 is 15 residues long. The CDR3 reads CATSERGDSYYEQYF. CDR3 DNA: TGTGCCACCAGTGAGAGAGGGGACAGTTACTACGAGCAGTACTTC.